This TCR beta chain was profiled in a study of blood T cell repertoires in COVID-19. Study overall: COVID-19 samples from acute and convalescent phases originated in the United States, Italy and Spain. PBMCs, B-cell-depleted T cells, or T cells provided the cDNA or gDNA that made up the material.

Germline CDR1 is SEHNR and CDR2 is FQNEAQ (reference sequence). This CDR3 contains 16 residues. V lost 5 bases to trimming and J lost 2 bases; unmatched junction nucleotides: 9. In the study's own analysis: Reference gene primer amplification yielded estimated nucleated cell counts. Some clones are missing from TCRdb's copy, which holds only in-frame ones; the method was immunoSEQ multiplex PCR. Clone size and the V and J calls come from that table; the DNA yielded D and trimming. The table has 70,000 to 80,000 clones, about 89% seen once. This chain uses TRBV7-9 with TRBJ2-3; 8 bases agree with TRBD2. The specimen sequenced was peripheral blood. This clonotype was sampled from a woman aged 55-69 years with acute or convalescent COVID-19. This CDR3 is CASSSPTSAHTDTQYF. In DNA, the CDR3 is TGTGCCAGCAGCAGCCCGACTAGCGCCCACACAGATACGCAGTATTTT.